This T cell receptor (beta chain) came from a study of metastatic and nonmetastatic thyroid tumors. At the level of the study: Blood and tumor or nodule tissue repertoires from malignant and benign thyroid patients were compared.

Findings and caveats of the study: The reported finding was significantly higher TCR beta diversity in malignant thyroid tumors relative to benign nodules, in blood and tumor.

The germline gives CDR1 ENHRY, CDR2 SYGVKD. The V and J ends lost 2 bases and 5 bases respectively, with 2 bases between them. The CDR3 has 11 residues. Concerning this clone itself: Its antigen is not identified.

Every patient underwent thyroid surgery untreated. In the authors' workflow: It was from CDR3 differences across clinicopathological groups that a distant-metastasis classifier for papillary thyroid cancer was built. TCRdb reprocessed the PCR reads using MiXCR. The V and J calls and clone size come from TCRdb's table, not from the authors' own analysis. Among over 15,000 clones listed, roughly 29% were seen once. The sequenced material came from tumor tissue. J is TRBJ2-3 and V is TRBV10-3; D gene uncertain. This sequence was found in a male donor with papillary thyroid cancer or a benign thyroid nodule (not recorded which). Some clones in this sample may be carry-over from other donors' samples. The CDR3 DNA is TGTGCCATCAGTGAGAGAGATACGCAGTATTTT. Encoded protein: CAISERDTQYF.